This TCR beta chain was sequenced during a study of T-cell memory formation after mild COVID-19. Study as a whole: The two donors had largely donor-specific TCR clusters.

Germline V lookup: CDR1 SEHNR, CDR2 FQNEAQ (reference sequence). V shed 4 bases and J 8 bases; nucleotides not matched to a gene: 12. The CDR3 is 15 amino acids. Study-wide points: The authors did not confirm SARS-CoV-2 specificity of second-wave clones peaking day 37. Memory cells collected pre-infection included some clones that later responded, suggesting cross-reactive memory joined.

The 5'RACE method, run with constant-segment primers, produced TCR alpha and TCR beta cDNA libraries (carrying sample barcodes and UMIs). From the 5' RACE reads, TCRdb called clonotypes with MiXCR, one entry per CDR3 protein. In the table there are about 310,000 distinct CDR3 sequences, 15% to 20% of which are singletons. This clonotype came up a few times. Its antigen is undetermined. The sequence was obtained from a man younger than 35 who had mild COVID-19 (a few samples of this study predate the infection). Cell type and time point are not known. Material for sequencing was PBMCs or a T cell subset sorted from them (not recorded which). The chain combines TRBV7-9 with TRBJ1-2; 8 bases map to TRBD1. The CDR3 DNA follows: TGTGCCAGCAGCTGGTTCCAGGGGGCCATGACCGGCTACACCTTC. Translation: CASSWFQGAMTGYTF.